This T cell receptor beta chain was sequenced during a study of T cell repertoires in aging, cancer and after chemotherapy. At the level of the study: Clear clonal overlap appeared across healthy donor samples taken over several months to years. Findings and limits, study-wide: Untreated cancer patients had significantly lower blood TCR diversity than age-matched healthy donors.

Amplification of TCR beta used genomic DNA extracted from peripheral blood. A mixed TRB-A/B primer pool amplified rearranged TRB by multiplex touch-down PCR. TCRdb analysed the multiplex PCR reads with MiXCR anew, one entry per CDR3 protein. The sample gives about 6,000 distinct CDR3 sequences, less than 25% of which show up once; over 7.5% is in the top ten. Notes on this clonotype: Its target is not known. Germline and junction disagree at one end, which may indicate a read error.

The TCR sequence derives from a human donor in good health. Sequencing input: blood.

CDR3 sequence reads: CASSEEYSGSITFPRLGYTF. Written as DNA, the CDR3 is TGCGCCAGCAGCGAAGAATATTCGGGGTCCATTACCTTCCCTCGACTAGGCTACACCTTC. This rearrangement joins TRBV6-1 to TRBJ1-2; D gene uncertain. Germline-derived CDR1 and CDR2 are MNHNS and SASEGT. This CDR3 has 20 amino acids.